One and the same sample provided the 16 T cell receptor beta chains below, sequenced in a study of breast tumors, draining lymph nodes, adjacent tissues (dated by TCRdb to the mid-2010s). The receptor library was made with multiplex PCR. Sequencing relied on an Illumina HiSeq 2000. TCRdb trimmed public reads at Q25 via fastp, called clones via MiXCR and kept in-frame beta chains. All rows with the same CDR3 protein become a single entry with the most common DNA and genes. This sample is represented by fewer than 85,000 distinct CDR3 sequences; about 21% of them were singletons. The ten largest clones capture roughly 2.4% of the sample. The axillary draining lymph nodes of breast cancer patients were the source of the lymph node samples. The sample was axillary lymph node tissue. The receptor source for this set is a female donor with breast cancer. Some clones in this sample may be carry-over from other donors' samples.

In its sample, this clonotype was seen many times. The CDR3 bases are TGTGCCAGCCAAACATGGGGCTCCTACGAGCAGTACTTC. Amino acid sequence: CASQTWGSYEQYF. The chain employs TRBV6-1 and TRBJ2-7; no clear D gene. With 8 bases removed from V and 0 bases from J, the gap between germline ends came to 11 bases. CDR1 is MNHNS, CDR2 SASEGT, per germline. CDR3 size: 13 residues.

This clonotype was seen repeatedly, ten times or more. This rearrangement joins TRBV24-1 to TRBJ1-2; the D gene is possibly TRBD1 (6 bases). This CDR3 is built from 14 residues. The germline CDR1 and CDR2 sequences are KGHDR and SFDVKD. V lost 2 bases and J 4 bases, leaving 10 bases between the germline ends. CDR3 nucleotide sequence: TGTGCCACCAGTGATTCAGGGGCCAGCTATGGCTACACCTTC. Its protein product is CATSDSGASYGYTF.

This clonotype was picked up many times. CDR3 sequence reads: CASSPLAVPYEQYF. The CDR3 DNA sequence: TGTGCCAGCAGTCCTCTAGCGGTCCCCTACGAGCAGTACTTC. This chain links TRBV6-2 or TRBV6-3 with TRBJ2-7; 7 positions agree with TRBD2. V shed 5 bases and J 2 bases; nucleotides not matched to a gene: 6. The germline V gene encodes CDR1 MNHEY and CDR2 SVGEGT. This CDR3 region has 14 residues.

This clonotype was counted ten times or more. This chain joins TRBV11-2 and TRBJ2-7; 11 bases line up with TRBD2. Trimming cost V 6 bases and J 5 bases; bases outside gene matches: 6. Germline CDR1 and CDR2: SGHAT and FQNNGV. The CDR3 is 14 residues long. The CDR3 region has the DNA TGTGCCAGCAGACCACTAGCGGGAGTGCACGAGCAGTACTTC. Protein product: CASRPLAGVHEQYF.

This clonotype was seen repeatedly, ten times or more. This chain connects TRBV12-3 or TRBV12-4 to TRBJ1-5, with D unclear. With 2 bases removed from V and 4 bases from J, the gap between germline ends came to 6 bases. The CDR3 sequence is 13 residues long. The CDR3 nucleotides read TGTGCCAGCAGTTTACAGCAAAATCAGCCCCAGCATTTT. Translating it yields CASSLQQNQPQHF.

The sample holds many counts of this clonotype. V and J are TRBV6-1 and TRBJ1-5, with D maybe TRBD1 (5 bases). This CDR3 has 14 amino acids. Trimming left V 8 bases short and J 11 bases short, with 22 bases between. Germline assignment: CDR1 MNHNS and CDR2 SASEGT. DNA for the CDR3: TGTGCCAGCTGGGACGGTTCAAGTTTGCGGTCCCAGCATTTT. Its protein is CASWDGSSLRSQHF.

V usage is TRBV6-5 and J usage is TRBJ1-1, with D unclear. CDR1 and CDR2 from the germline V gene are MNHEY and SVGAGI. The CDR3 runs to 13 residues. V lost 7 bases to trimming and J lost 4 bases, with 13 bases between them. CDR3 loop: CASNDAGATEAFF. In DNA form, the CDR3 reads TGTGCCAGCAACGATGCCGGAGCCACTGAAGCTTTCTTT.

This clonotype was recorded at least ten times. This chain joins TRBV4-1 and TRBJ2-5, with TRBD1 matching over 11 bases. Per the germline V gene, CDR1 is MGHRA and CDR2 is YSYEKL. The CDR3 has 17 residues. V was clipped by 4 bases and J by 2 bases; unmatched bases: 9. The CDR3 loop is CASSPTGTGGLQETQYF. CDR3 DNA: TGCGCCAGCAGCCCAACCGGGACAGGGGGACTTCAAGAGACCCAGTACTTC.

Ten or more counts support this clonotype. The rearrangement uses TRBV2 and TRBJ2-5; the D is unclear. Trimming stripped 10 bases from V and 7 bases from J, with 19 bases between. Per germline, CDR1 SNHLY and CDR2 FYNNEI. CDR3 length: 13 amino acids. The CDR3 nucleotides read TGTGCCACCACCTCGGACGGACCGGGGACCCAGTACTTC. Translation: CATTSDGPGTQYF.

By sample share, this clonotype is medium-sized. This chain uses TRBV2 with TRBJ2-3; D ambiguous. V lost 3 bases and J lost 2, with 12 bases in between. CDR1 is SNHLY and CDR2 is FYNNEI in the germline V gene. This CDR3 is 15 amino acids long. This CDR3 is CASSENGEVTDTQYF. The CDR3 DNA reads TGTGCCAGCAGTGAGAACGGAGAGGTCACAGATACGCAGTATTTT.

This clonotype was recorded at least ten times. This chain joins TRBV2 and TRBJ2-1, with 7 nucleotides matching TRBD2. Losses at the gene ends were 3 bases for V and 7 bases for J; bases not matched to a gene: 12. CDR1 and CDR2 (germline): SNHLY, FYNNEI. This CDR3 has 16 residues. For the CDR3, the DNA is TGTGCCAGCAGTGACAGTGCGGGGGTATTAGGTAATGAGCAGTTCTTC. It yields the protein CASSDSAGVLGNEQFF.

This clonotype was counted at least ten times. The rearrangement uses TRBV7-2 and TRBJ2-3; possibly TRBD2 for D (6 bases). CDR3 length: 17 residues. Germline CDR1 is SGHTA and CDR2 is FQGNSA. With 1 base removed from V and 6 bases from J, the gap between germline ends came to 20 bases. The CDR3 region is CASSLVSRSSGADTQYF. The CDR3 nucleotides are TGTGCCAGCAGCTTAGTGAGTCGGAGTAGCGGTGCGGATACGCAGTATTTT.

This clonotype was recorded many times. The chain couples TRBV25-1 to TRBJ2-1; TRBD2 matches 14 bases. CDR3 length: 15 residues. Germline V gene data show CDR1 as MGHDK and CDR2 as SYGVNS. J was trimmed by 7 bases and V by 8 bases; bases with no gene match: 7. CDR3 in amino acids: CASSPGLAGENEQFF. In nucleotides, the CDR3 is TGTGCCAGCTCCCCGGGACTAGCGGGAGAGAATGAGCAGTTCTTC.

A single count supports this clonotype. Its ends do not fully match the called genes, so a read error is possible. The CDR3 nucleotides read TGTGCCGGCAGCGTCGACAGGTTTCAGCCCCAGCATTTT. Encoded protein: CAGSVDRFQPQHF. V usage is TRBV7-9 and J usage is TRBJ1-5; tentatively, D is TRBD1 (6 bases). Germline loops: CDR1 SEHNR, CDR2 FQNEAQ (reference sequence). The CDR3 runs to 13 residues.

This clonotype was seen repeatedly, ten times or more. The rearrangement links TRBV14 to TRBJ1-2, with D possibly TRBD1 on 5 matching bases. The CDR3 contains 15 residues. Trimming removed 0 bases at V and 6 bases at J, with 14 bases between. Germline V gene lookup returns CDR1 SGHDN and CDR2 FVKESK. In DNA form, the CDR3 reads TGTGCCAGCAGCCAAGACTCAGGGTGGGATAATGGCTACACCTTC. It yields the protein CASSQDSGWDNGYTF.

The J gene is TRBJ1-4, the V gene TRBV6-5; no reliable D call. V shed 2 bases and J shed 5 bases, with 12 bases lying between them. Germline V lookup: CDR1 MNHEY, CDR2 SVGAGI. The CDR3 is 15 residues long. The CDR3 region has the DNA TGTGCCAGCAGTTACGGTTTGTCAGAGAATGAAAAACTGTTTTTT. Amino acid sequence: CASSYGLSENEKLFF.